This T cell receptor beta chain was retrieved from a study of T cell responses to AZD1222 COVID-19 vaccine. The germline V and J ends were trimmed by 3 bases and 4 bases, with 12 bases remaining between them. The CDR3 totals 14 residues. Looked up from germline, CDR1 is MNHEY and CDR2 is SMNVEV (reference sequence). Libraries were prepared by immunoSEQ multiplex PCR; TCRdb keeps only in-frame clonotypes and omits some of them. The sample includes about 120,000 clones, 80% to 90% of them seen just once. The TCR sequence derives from an adult in good health. This sample comprised peripheral blood, obtained on day 0 of AZD1222 vaccination. This chain joins TRBV27 and TRBJ1-2; possibly TRBD1 for D (5 bases). Here the CDR3 reads CASSFAGVSYGYTF. The CDR3, as DNA: TGTGCCAGCAGTTTCGCGGGGGTTAGCTATGGCTACACCTTC.